This TCR beta chain was obtained from a study of blood T cell repertoires in COVID-19. CDR3 length: 16 amino acids. From germline, CDR1 is LGHDT and CDR2 YNNKEL (reference sequence). Trimming pared 4 bases from V and 5 bases from J, leaving 19 bases between. Measured with immunoSEQ multiplex PCR; TCRdb has only the in-frame clones, and not every one. The sample records roughly 410,000 clones, approximately 89% being singletons. V is TRBV3-1 (or the pseudogene TRBV3-2) and J is TRBJ2-3; the D gene is possibly TRBD1 (7 bases). Sequenced input: peripheral blood. This TCR derives from a woman in her fifties or sixties with COVID-19, enrolled during active disease. CDR3 region: CASSPHHRQGGDTQYF. The CDR3 DNA reads as TGTGCCAGCAGCCCCCATCATCGGCAGGGGGGAGATACGCAGTATTTT.